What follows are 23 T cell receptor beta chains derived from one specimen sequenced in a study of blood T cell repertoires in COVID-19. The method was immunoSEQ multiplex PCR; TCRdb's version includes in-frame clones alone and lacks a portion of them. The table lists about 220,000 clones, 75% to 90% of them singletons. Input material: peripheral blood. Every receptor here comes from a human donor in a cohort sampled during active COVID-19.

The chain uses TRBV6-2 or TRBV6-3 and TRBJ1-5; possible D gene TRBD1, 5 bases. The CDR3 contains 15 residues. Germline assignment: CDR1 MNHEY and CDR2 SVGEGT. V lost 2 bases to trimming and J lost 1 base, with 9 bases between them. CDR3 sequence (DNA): TGTGCCAGCAGTTACACAGGTGGGAGCAATCAGCCCCAGCATTTT. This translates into CASSYTGGSNQPQHF.

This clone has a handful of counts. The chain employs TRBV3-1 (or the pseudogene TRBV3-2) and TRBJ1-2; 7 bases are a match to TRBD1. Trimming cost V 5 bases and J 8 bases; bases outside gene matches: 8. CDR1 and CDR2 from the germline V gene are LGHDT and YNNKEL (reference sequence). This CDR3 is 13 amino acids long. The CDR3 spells CASSFPGTAGYTF. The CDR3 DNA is TGTGCCAGCAGCTTTCCCGGGACAGCGGGCTACACCTTC.

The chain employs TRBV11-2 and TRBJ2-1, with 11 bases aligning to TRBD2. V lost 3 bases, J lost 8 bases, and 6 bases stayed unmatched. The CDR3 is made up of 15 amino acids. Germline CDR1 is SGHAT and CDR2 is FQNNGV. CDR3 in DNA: TGTGCCAGCAGCTTTAGCGGGAGGGCCGGGGATGAGCAGTTCTTC. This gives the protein CASSFSGRAGDEQFF.

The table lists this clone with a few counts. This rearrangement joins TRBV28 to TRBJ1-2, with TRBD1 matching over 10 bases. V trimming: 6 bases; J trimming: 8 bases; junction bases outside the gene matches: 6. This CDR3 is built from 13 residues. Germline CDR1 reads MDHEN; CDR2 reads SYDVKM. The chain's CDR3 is CASSRDRGWGYTF. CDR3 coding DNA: TGTGCCAGCAGCCGGGACAGGGGTTGGGGCTACACCTTC.

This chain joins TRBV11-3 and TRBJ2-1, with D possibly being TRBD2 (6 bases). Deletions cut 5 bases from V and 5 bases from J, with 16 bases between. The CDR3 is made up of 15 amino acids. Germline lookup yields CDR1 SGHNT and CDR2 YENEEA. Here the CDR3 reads CASSPGGPVDNEQFF. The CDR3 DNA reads TGTGCCAGCAGCCCCGGAGGGCCGGTAGACAATGAGCAGTTCTTC.

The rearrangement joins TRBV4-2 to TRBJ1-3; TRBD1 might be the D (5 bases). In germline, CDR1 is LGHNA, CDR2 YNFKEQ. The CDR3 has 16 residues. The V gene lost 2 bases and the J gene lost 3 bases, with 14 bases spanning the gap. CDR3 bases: TGTGCCAGCAGCCAAATTCCGGGACTCGGTGGAAACACCATATATTTT. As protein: CASSQIPGLGGNTIYF.

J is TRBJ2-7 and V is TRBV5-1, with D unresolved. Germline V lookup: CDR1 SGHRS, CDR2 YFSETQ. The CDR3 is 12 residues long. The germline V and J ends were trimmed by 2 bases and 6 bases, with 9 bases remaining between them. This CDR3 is CASSLSGSEQYF. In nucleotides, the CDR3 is TGCGCCAGCAGCTTATCAGGATCCGAGCAGTACTTC.

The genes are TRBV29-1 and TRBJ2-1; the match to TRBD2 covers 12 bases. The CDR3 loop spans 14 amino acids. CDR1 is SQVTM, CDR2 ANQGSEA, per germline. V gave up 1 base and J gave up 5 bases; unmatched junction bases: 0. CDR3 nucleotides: TGCAGCGTTGAAGGACTAGCGGGAGACAATGAGCAGTTCTTC. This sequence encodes CSVEGLAGDNEQFF.

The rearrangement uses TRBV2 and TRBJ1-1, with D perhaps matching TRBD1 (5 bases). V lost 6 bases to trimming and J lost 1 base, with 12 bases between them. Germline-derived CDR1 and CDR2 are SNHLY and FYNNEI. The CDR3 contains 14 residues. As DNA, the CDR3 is TGTGCCAGCAGCGAGTCCGGGGGGAACACTGAAGCTTTCTTT. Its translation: CASSESGGNTEAFF. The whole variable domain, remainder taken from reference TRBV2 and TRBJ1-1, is EPEVTQTPSHQVTQMGQEVILRCVPISNHLYFYWYRQILGQKVEFLVSFYNNEISEKSEIFDDQFSVERPDGSNFTLKIRSTKLEDSAMYFCASSESGGNTEAFFGQGTRLTVV.

CDR3 region: CASSPRQGTAYEQYF. CDR3 bases: TGCGCCAGCAGCCCTAGACAGGGTACAGCCTACGAGCAGTACTTC. V and J are TRBV5-1 and TRBJ2-7; TRBD1 matches 7 bases. CDR1 is SGHRS and CDR2 is YFSETQ in the germline V gene. This CDR3 comprises 15 residues. Trimming took 4 bases from V and 2 from J; bases not matched to a gene: 9.

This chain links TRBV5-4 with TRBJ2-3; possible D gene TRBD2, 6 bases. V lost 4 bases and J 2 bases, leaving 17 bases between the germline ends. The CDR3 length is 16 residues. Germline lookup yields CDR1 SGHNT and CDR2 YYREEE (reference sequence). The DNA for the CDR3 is TGTGCCAGCAGCCCCCGACTAGAGCTCTACACAGATACGCAGTATTTT. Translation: CASSPRLELYTDTQYF.

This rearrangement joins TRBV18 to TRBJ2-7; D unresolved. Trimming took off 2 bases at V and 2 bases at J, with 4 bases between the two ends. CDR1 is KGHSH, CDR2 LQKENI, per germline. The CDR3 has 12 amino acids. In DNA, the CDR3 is TGTGCCAGCTCACCAGGAGCCTACGAGCAGTACTTC. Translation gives CASSPGAYEQYF.

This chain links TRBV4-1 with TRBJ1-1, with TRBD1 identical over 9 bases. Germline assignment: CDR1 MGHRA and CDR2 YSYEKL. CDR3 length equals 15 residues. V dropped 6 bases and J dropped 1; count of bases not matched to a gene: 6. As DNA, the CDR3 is TGCGCCAGCAGGTTTGACAGGGGGTCGAACACTGAAGCTTTCTTT. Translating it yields CASRFDRGSNTEAFF.

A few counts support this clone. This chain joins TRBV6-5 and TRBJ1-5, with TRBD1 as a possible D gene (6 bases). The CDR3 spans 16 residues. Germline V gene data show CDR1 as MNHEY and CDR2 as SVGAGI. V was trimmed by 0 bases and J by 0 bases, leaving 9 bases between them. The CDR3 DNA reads TGTGCCAGCAGTTACTCGGCAGGGGCTAGCAATCAGCCCCAGCATTTT. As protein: CASSYSAGASNQPQHF.

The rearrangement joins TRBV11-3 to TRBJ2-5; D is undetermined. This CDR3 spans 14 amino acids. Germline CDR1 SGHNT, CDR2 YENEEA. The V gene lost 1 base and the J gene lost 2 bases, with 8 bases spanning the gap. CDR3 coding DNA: TGTGCCAGCAGCTTAGTTTCCAATCAAGAGACCCAGTACTTC. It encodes CASSLVSNQETQYF.

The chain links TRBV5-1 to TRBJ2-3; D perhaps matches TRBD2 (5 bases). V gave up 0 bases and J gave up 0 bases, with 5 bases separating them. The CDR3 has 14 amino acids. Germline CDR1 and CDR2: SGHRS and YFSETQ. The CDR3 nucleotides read TGCGCCAGCAGCTTGGCGGGAAGCACAGATACGCAGTATTTT. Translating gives CASSLAGSTDTQYF. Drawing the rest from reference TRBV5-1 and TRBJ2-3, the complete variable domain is KAGVTQTPRYLIKTRGQQVTLSCSPISGHRSVSWYQQTPGQGLQFLFEYFSETQRNKGNFPGRFSGRQFSNSRSEMNVSTLELGDSALYLCASSLAGSTDTQYFGPGTRLTVL.

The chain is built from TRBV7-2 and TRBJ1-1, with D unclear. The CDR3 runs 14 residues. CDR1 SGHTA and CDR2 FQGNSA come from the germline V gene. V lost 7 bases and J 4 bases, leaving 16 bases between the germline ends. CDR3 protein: CASKPGDRITEAFF. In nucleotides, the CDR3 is TGTGCCAGCAAACCCGGGGATCGCATCACTGAAGCTTTCTTT.

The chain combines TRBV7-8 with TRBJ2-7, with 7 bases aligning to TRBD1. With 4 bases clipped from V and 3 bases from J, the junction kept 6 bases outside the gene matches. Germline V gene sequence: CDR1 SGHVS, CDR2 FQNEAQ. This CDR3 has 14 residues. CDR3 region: CASSSQGTFYEQYF. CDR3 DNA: TGTGCCAGCAGCTCACAGGGGACCTTCTACGAGCAGTACTTC.

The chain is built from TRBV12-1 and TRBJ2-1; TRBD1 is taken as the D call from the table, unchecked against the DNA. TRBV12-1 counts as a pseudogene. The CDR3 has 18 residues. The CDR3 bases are TGTGCCAGCAGCGGAGGGACAGGGATAAAGGAGACCTACAATGAGCAGTTCTTC. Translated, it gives CASSGGTGIKETYNEQFF.

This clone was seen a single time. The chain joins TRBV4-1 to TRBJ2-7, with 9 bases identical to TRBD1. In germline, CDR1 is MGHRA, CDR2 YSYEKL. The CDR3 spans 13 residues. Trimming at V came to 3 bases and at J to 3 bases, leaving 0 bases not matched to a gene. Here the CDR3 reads CASSQTGGYEQYF. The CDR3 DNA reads TGCGCCAGCAGCCAGACAGGGGGCTACGAGCAGTACTTC.

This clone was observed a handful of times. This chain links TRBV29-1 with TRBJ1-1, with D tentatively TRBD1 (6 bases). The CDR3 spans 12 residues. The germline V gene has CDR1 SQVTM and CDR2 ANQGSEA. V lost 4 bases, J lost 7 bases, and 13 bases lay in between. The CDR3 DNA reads TGCAGCGTTGCAACAGGGTGGAGTGAAGCTTTCTTT. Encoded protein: CSVATGWSEAFF.

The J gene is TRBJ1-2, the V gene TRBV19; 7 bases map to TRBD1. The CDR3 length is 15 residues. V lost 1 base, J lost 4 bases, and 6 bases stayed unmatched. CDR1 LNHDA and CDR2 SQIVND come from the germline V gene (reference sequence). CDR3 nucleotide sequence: TGTGCCAGTAGTATAGCCCGACAGGGCGGCTATGGCTACACCTTC. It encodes CASSIARQGGYGYTF.

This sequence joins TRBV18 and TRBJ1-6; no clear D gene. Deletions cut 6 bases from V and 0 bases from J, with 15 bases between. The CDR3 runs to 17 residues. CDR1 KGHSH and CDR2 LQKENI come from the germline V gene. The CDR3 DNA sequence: TGTGCCAGCTCGCCGAGAGAGGCTGGCTCCTATAATTCACCCCTCCACTTT. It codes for CASSPREAGSYNSPLHF.